These 7 T cell receptor beta chains came from one sample sequenced in a study of vaccination and CD4 T cells after COVID-19. As for treatment: roughly nine-day PBMC culture with coronavirus spike peptide pools or control peptides (ViraFEST assay). Once obtained from cultured CD4+ T cells, the DNA was sequenced using the Oncomine TCR Beta short-read assay. A single record per CDR3 protein comes from TCRdb applying MiXCR to the PCR reads. The sample lists about 13,000 distinct CDR3 sequences; about 25% were seen once. No antigen is known for these receptors. The sample in question was CD4+ T cells from blood, cultured in vitro, obtained before SARS-CoV-2 vaccination. The receptors here all came from a human donor who received a COVID-19 vaccine.

This clonotype has more than one count but fewer than ten. The chain links TRBV7-9 to TRBJ1-1, with 7 bases identical to TRBD1. The CDR3 runs 14 residues. V shed 5 bases and J 1 base; nucleotides not matched to a gene: 4. Germline V gene lookup returns CDR1 SEHNR and CDR2 FQNEAQ (reference sequence). The CDR3 nucleotides read TGTGCCAGCAGCCCCGGGACAGCGAACACTGAAGCTTTCTTT. The encoded protein is CASSPGTANTEAFF.

This rearrangement joins TRBV6-1 to TRBJ2-3, with TRBD1 matching 7 bases. There are 16 residues in the CDR3. Germline V CDR1 and CDR2: MNHNS, SASEGT. After removal of 5 bases from V and 2 bases from J, the junction contained 10 bases not matched to a gene. This CDR3 reads CASSPGDSPTTDTQYF. The CDR3 region has the DNA TGTGCCAGCAGTCCCGGGGACAGCCCAACCACAGATACGCAGTATTTT.

This rearrangement joins TRBV20-1 to TRBJ2-1; 11 bases align to TRBD2. Germline-derived CDR1 and CDR2 are DFQATT and SNEGSKA (reference sequence). The CDR3 extends over 16 amino acids. After removal of 0 bases from V and 6 bases from J, the junction contained 7 bases not matched to a gene. The CDR3 nucleotides are TGCAGTGCTAGAGATTCACTAGCGGGGGCCCGCAATGAGCAGTTCTTC. Translating gives CSARDSLAGARNEQFF.

The chain joins TRBV7-9 to TRBJ2-7; 10 bases map to TRBD1. This CDR3 has 16 residues. Germline CDR1 SEHNR, CDR2 FQNEAQ (reference sequence). J lost 5 bases, V lost 5 bases, and 12 bases had no gene match. CDR3 DNA: TGTGCCAGCAGCGGCGGACAGGGGGTTGCCATAAACGAGCAGTACTTC. Its translation is CASSGGQGVAINEQYF.

CDR3: CATSDLSTHGYTF. CDR3 nucleotide sequence: TGTGCCACCAGTGACCTATCAACTCATGGCTACACCTTC. J is TRBJ1-2 and V is TRBV24-1, with unresolved D. CDR1 is KGHDR, CDR2 SFDVKD, per germline. CDR3 length: 13 amino acids. With 4 bases removed from V and 6 bases from J, the gap between germline ends came to 11 bases.

J is TRBJ1-1 and V is TRBV7-8; a weak D match, TRBD1 (5 bases). Trimming removed 1 base from V and 3 bases from J, with 12 bases in between. Germline assignment: CDR1 SGHVS and CDR2 FQNEAQ. The CDR3 has 15 residues. The CDR3, as DNA: TGTGCCAGCAGCTTAGTTTTCGGGGGTGACACTGAAGCTTTCTTT. This gives the protein CASSLVFGGDTEAFF.

This chain connects TRBV21-1 to TRBJ1-3; the table's D call, TRBD1, has no DNA check behind it. TRBV21-1 is listed as a pseudogene. This CDR3 region has 15 residues. The CDR3 sequence is CASSKVEGRRNTIYF. CDR3 bases: TGTGCCAGCAGCAAAGTCGAGGGACGAAGAAACACCATATATTTT.